The sequence of this TCR beta chain was determined in a study of blood T cell repertoires in COVID-19. The overall study: There were acute and convalescent COVID-19 samples, and they came from the United States, Italy and Spain.

Assay: immunoSEQ multiplex PCR; the TCRdb copy retains only in-frame clones and omits some. The table includes some 330,000 clones, 75% to 90% detected once. As regards this clone: The sample contains more than one DNA sequence encoding this CDR3.

Self-reported history from a screening survey and questionnaire set each donor's cohort. Cohort 3 donors counted as recovered after two negative PCRs, clearance, or resolved symptoms. Trimming removed 6 bases at V and 2 bases at J, with 10 bases between. This CDR3 has 13 amino acids. The germline V gene encodes CDR1 KGHSH and CDR2 LQKENI. The TCR originated in a woman aged 45 to 65 who had recovered from COVID-19. The chain employs TRBV18 and TRBJ1-1, with a tentative D call TRBD1 (6 bases). Source material: PBMCs or T cells enriched from blood (not recorded which). The CDR3 sequence: CASSPRGNTEAFF. CDR3 nucleotide sequence: TGTGCCAGCTCCCCCAGGGGAAACACTGAAGCTTTCTTT. The whole variable domain, filled in from reference TRBV18 and TRBJ1-1, reads NAGVMQNPRHLVRRRGQEARLRCSPMKGHSHVYWYRQLPEEGLKFMVYLQKENIIDESGMPKERFSAEFPKEGPSILRIQQVVRGDSAAYFCASSPRGNTEAFFGQGTRLTVV.